In this sample, the clone carrying this T cell receptor beta chain turned up many times. The sample originates from a study of T cells in Graves' hyperthyroidism and ophthalmopathy. Reasons for excluding patients were uncontrolled infection, other autoimmune disease, pregnancy or lactation. The CDR3 length is 12 residues. With 1 base removed from V and 6 bases from J, the gap between germline ends came to 7 bases. RNA transcripts yielded amplified TCR beta CDR3 regions. Using the HTBI primer set, a first-round RT-PCR was run on the TCR CDR3. Each CDR3 protein gets one entry after TCRdb re-called the multiplex PCR reads with MiXCR. The sample consists of 480,000 or so distinct CDR3 sequences, over 35% of them appearing once.

The rearrangement joins TRBV12-3 or TRBV12-4 to TRBJ2-7, with D perhaps TRBD1 (6 bases). Input material: peripheral blood or thyroid tissue (not recorded which). The receptor comes from an adult woman with Graves' disease, either hyperthyroidism or ophthalmopathy (not recorded which). The CDR3 region is CASSLGGPEQYF. CDR3 sequence (DNA): TGTGCCAGCAGTTTAGGGGGGCCCGAGCAGTACTTC.